A selection of T cell receptor beta chains follows, all from one sample in a study of blood T cells in healthy people across ages. Via MiXCR, TCRdb re-called the 5' RACE reads, giving one row per CDR3 protein. Seen here are about 680,000 distinct CDR3 sequences, approximately 49% observed once, and the top ten hold around a third. The sample taken for sequencing was blood. These receptors were taken from an older woman in good health. Both conserved end residues are part of each CDR3. Fields, in order: J gene, V gene, D gene, clone size, CDR3 protein, CDR3 DNA. The D gene is left open where the match is weak. Not all rows give a size; the values are once, few, many and, for expanded clones, a class.

J gene: TRBJ1-1
V gene: TRBV7-2
D gene: .
clone size: few
CDR3 protein: CASSLDAGSNTEAFF
CDR3 DNA: TGTGCCAGCAGCTTAGATGCAGGCTCGAACACTGAAGCTTTCTTT

J gene: TRBJ2-7
V gene: TRBV5-1
D gene: TRBD1
clone size: .
CDR3 protein: CASSTYSGTGRSYEQYF
CDR3 DNA: TGCGCCAGCAGCACTTATTCCGGGACAGGTCGCTCCTACGAGCAGTACTTC

J gene: TRBJ2-6
V gene: TRBV30
D gene: .
clone size: .
CDR3 protein: CAWTANPGANVLTF
CDR3 DNA: TGTGCCTGGACAGCTAATCCTGGGGCCAACGTCCTGACTTTC

J gene: TRBJ2-5
V gene: TRBV11-3
D gene: TRBD2
clone size: many
CDR3 protein: CASSTPMDGLAGAETQYF
CDR3 DNA: TGTGCCAGCAGCACGCCAATGGATGGACTAGCGGGAGCAGAGACCCAGTACTTC

J gene: TRBJ2-1
V gene: TRBV24-1
D gene: .
clone size: .
CDR3 protein: CATSDPSSSSYNEQFF
CDR3 DNA: TGTGCCACCAGTGACCCTAGTTCCAGCTCCTACAATGAGCAGTTCTTC

J gene: TRBJ2-4
V gene: TRBV18
D gene: .
clone size: once
CDR3 protein: CASSPGGLRDAKNIQYF
CDR3 DNA: TGTGCCAGCTCACCGGGGGGCTTGAGGGATGCCAAAAACATTCAGTACTTC

J gene: TRBJ2-5
V gene: TRBV10-3
D gene: TRBD2
clone size: few
CDR3 protein: CAISESGRETQYF
CDR3 DNA: TGTGCCATCAGTGAATCCGGGAGGGAGACCCAGTACTTC

J gene: TRBJ2-5
V gene: TRBV2
D gene: .
clone size: .
CDR3 protein: CASNLRALGETQYF
CDR3 DNA: TGTGCCAGCAACCTAAGGGCGTTAGGAGAGACCCAGTACTTC

J gene: TRBJ2-1
V gene: TRBV30
D gene: .
clone size: once
CDR3 protein: CAWSSQGGRQFF
CDR3 DNA: TGTGCCTGGAGTTCACAGGGGGGGCGGCAGTTCTTC

J gene: TRBJ2-5
V gene: TRBV24-1
D gene: TRBD1
clone size: .
CDR3 protein: CATSDSQGAGETQYF
CDR3 DNA: TGTGCCACCAGTGATTCACAGGGGGCAGGAGAGACCCAGTACTTC

J gene: TRBJ2-1
V gene: TRBV7-2
D gene: .
clone size: .
CDR3 protein: CAGSPRPGSSGTNEQFF
CDR3 DNA: TGTGCCGGCAGCCCCCGACCGGGGTCGAGCGGGACAAATGAGCAGTTCTTC

J gene: TRBJ2-1
V gene: TRBV12-3/TRBV12-4
D gene: TRBD2
clone size: many
CDR3 protein: CASSTPSGSDGNEQFF
CDR3 DNA: TGTGCCAGCAGCACTCCAAGCGGGAGTGACGGCAATGAGCAGTTCTTC

J gene: TRBJ1-1
V gene: TRBV10-3
D gene: .
clone size: .
CDR3 protein: CAISDQRGAGTVNTEAFF
CDR3 DNA: TGTGCCATCAGTGATCAACGAGGGGCAGGGACGGTGAACACTGAAGCTTTCTTT

J gene: TRBJ2-7
V gene: TRBV13
D gene: TRBD1
clone size: .
CDR3 protein: CASSRTLPRTGYEQYF
CDR3 DNA: TGTGCCAGCAGCCGAACCCTACCCAGGACAGGGTACGAGCAGTACTTC

J gene: TRBJ1-1
V gene: TRBV5-5
D gene: .
clone size: .
CDR3 protein: CASSLGTGRMNTEAFF
CDR3 DNA: TGTGCCAGCAGCTTGGGAACCGGACGAATGAACACTGAAGCTTTCTTT

J gene: TRBJ1-5
V gene: TRBV10-3
D gene: TRBD1
clone size: .
CDR3 protein: CAIREGQGSQPQHF
CDR3 DNA: TGTGCCATCAGGGAAGGACAGGGTAGTCAGCCCCAGCATTTT

J gene: TRBJ2-1
V gene: TRBV6-1
D gene: .
clone size: few
CDR3 protein: CASSGDFNEQFF
CDR3 DNA: TGTGCCAGCAGTGGAGACTTCAATGAGCAGTTCTTC

J gene: TRBJ2-6
V gene: TRBV6-1
D gene: .
clone size: .
CDR3 protein: CASSELRGAYGANVLTF
CDR3 DNA: TGTGCCAGCAGTGAACTCCGGGGGGCATATGGGGCCAACGTCCTGACTTTC

J gene: TRBJ1-2
V gene: TRBV20-1
D gene: TRBD1
clone size: .
CDR3 protein: CSASPDRIYGYTF
CDR3 DNA: TGCAGTGCTAGCCCGGACAGGATTTATGGCTACACCTTC

J gene: TRBJ1-4
V gene: TRBV7-9
D gene: .
clone size: few
CDR3 protein: CASSHGLINEKLFF
CDR3 DNA: TGTGCCAGCAGCCACGGACTGATTAATGAAAAACTGTTTTTT

J gene: TRBJ2-7
V gene: TRBV7-2
D gene: TRBD2
clone size: .
CDR3 protein: CASRGTSASYEQYF
CDR3 DNA: TGTGCCAGCAGGGGGACTAGCGCGTCCTACGAGCAGTACTTC

J gene: TRBJ1-2
V gene: TRBV4-1
D gene: .
clone size: .
CDR3 protein: CASSPLEGGHYGYTF
CDR3 DNA: TGCGCCAGCAGCCCCTTGGAGGGGGGGCACTATGGCTACACCTTC

J gene: TRBJ2-5
V gene: TRBV20-1
D gene: .
clone size: .
CDR3 protein: CSSGRAGETQYF
CDR3 DNA: TGCAGCTCGGGAAGGGCGGGAGAGACCCAGTACTTC

J gene: TRBJ2-7
V gene: TRBV15
D gene: TRBD2
clone size: .
CDR3 protein: CATSLGRAGSYEQYF
CDR3 DNA: TGTGCCACCAGCTTGGGACGAGCGGGATCCTACGAGCAGTACTTC

J gene: TRBJ2-5
V gene: TRBV5-1
D gene: TRBD2
clone size: .
CDR3 protein: CASSLEAGVGGETQYF
CDR3 DNA: TGCGCCAGCAGCTTGGAGGCGGGAGTCGGGGGAGAGACCCAGTACTTC

J gene: TRBJ2-1
V gene: TRBV6-2/TRBV6-3
D gene: TRBD2
clone size: .
CDR3 protein: CASSPERGLAASWEQFF
CDR3 DNA: TGTGCCAGCAGCCCCGAACGGGGACTAGCGGCCTCGTGGGAGCAGTTCTTC

J gene: TRBJ2-1
V gene: TRBV4-3
D gene: .
clone size: few
CDR3 protein: CASSQSGIYNEQFF
CDR3 DNA: TGCGCCAGCAGCCAGTCCGGGATATACAATGAGCAGTTCTTC

J gene: TRBJ2-7
V gene: TRBV7-2
D gene: .
clone size: few
CDR3 protein: CASSLKAGSYEQYF
CDR3 DNA: TGTGCCAGCAGCTTAAAGGCCGGCTCCTACGAGCAGTACTTC

J gene: TRBJ1-1
V gene: TRBV7-9
D gene: .
clone size: .
CDR3 protein: CASSLAPGTVEGAFF
CDR3 DNA: TGTGCCAGCAGCTTAGCCCCCGGGACCGTCGAAGGAGCTTTCTTT

J gene: TRBJ2-1
V gene: TRBV11-2
D gene: TRBD2
clone size: .
CDR3 protein: CASSLDLRLAGASNEQFF
CDR3 DNA: TGTGCCAGCAGCTTAGATCTGCGACTAGCGGGAGCCTCCAATGAGCAGTTCTTC

J gene: TRBJ2-2
V gene: TRBV3-1
D gene: TRBD2
clone size: .
CDR3 protein: CASSLVLAGGPERELFF
CDR3 DNA: TGTGCCAGCAGCCTCGTCCTAGCGGGAGGGCCGGAGAGGGAGCTGTTTTTT

J gene: TRBJ2-1
V gene: TRBV10-3
D gene: .
clone size: .
CDR3 protein: CAISRALGEQFF
CDR3 DNA: TGTGCCATCAGTCGAGCGCTCGGTGAGCAGTTCTTC

J gene: TRBJ2-1
V gene: TRBV20-1
D gene: .
clone size: .
CDR3 protein: CSARARPHNEQFF
CDR3 DNA: TGCAGTGCTAGAGCCCGTCCTCACAATGAGCAGTTCTTC

J gene: TRBJ1-5
V gene: TRBV5-4
D gene: .
clone size: .
CDR3 protein: CASSLDPGRGQPQHF
CDR3 DNA: TGTGCCAGCAGCTTGGACCCAGGGAGGGGGCAGCCCCAGCATTTT

J gene: TRBJ2-1
V gene: TRBV12-3/TRBV12-4
D gene: TRBD2
clone size: .
CDR3 protein: CASSPRLAGGGTQFF
CDR3 DNA: TGTGCCAGCAGTCCCCGACTAGCGGGAGGAGGGACCCAGTTCTTC